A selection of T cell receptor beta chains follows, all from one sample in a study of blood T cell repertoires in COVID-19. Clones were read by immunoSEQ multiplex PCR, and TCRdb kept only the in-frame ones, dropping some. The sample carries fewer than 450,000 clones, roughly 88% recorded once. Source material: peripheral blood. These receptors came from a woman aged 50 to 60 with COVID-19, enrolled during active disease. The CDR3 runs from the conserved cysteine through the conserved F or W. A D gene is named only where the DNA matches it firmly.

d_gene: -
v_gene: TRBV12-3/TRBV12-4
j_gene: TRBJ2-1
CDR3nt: TGTGCCAGCAGCCAAGACAGCTACAATGAGCAGTTCTTC
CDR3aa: CASSQDSYNEQFF

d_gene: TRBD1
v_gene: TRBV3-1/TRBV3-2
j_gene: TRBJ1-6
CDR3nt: TGTGCCAGCAGCCAAGAGTGGACAGGGGGATCACCCCTCCACTTT
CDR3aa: CASSQEWTGGSPLHF

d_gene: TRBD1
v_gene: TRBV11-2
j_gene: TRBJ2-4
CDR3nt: TGTGCCAGCAGCTTCCACACAGGGGACATTCAGTACTTC
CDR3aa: CASSFHTGDIQYF

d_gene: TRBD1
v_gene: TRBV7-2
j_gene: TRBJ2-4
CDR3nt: TGTGCCAGCAGCTTAGGAGGGGGCCGGGGCAAAAACATTCAGTACTTC
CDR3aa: CASSLGGGRGKNIQYF

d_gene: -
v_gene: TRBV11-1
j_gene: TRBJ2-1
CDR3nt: TGTGCCAGCAGCTTAGCACCAGAGGTAGGGCAGTTCTTC
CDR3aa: CASSLAPEVGQFF

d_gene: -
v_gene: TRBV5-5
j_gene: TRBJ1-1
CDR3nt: TGTGCCAGCAGCTTCTTTGACTCAAACACTGAAGCTTTCTTT
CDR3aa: CASSFFDSNTEAFF

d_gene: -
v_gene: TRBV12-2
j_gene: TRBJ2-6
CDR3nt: TGTGCAAGTCGCCCGCGGGACAGGGGCTCTGGGGCCAACGTCCTGACTTTC
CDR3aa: CASRPRDRGSGANVLTF

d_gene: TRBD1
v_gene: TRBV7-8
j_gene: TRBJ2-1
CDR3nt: TGTGCCAGCAGCTCTTCCGGGACAGGGGACGAGCAGTTCTTC
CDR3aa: CASSSSGTGDEQFF

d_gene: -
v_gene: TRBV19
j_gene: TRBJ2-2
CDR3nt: TGTGCCAGTAGCGCCATGGGATGGAACGCGGGAACCGGGGAGCTGTTTTTT
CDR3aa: CASSAMGWNAGTGELFF

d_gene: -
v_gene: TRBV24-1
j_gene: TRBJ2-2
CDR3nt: TGTGCCACCGGGGGCCCTCTTGGGGGAACGAACACCGGGGAGCTGTTTTTT
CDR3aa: CATGGPLGGTNTGELFF

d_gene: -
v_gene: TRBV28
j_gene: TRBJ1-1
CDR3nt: TGTGCCAGCAGCTGGGAAGGCGTACAGGACACTGAAGCTTTCTTT
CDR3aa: CASSWEGVQDTEAFF

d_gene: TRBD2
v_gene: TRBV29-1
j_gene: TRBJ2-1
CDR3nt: TGCAGCGTTGATGGGTTAGCGGGGACTAACTCCTACAATGAGCAGTTCTTC
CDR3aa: CSVDGLAGTNSYNEQFF

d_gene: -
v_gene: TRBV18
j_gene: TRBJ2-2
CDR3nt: TGTGCCAGCTCACTAAACGATCGGACAACCGAGCTGTTTTTT
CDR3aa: CASSLNDRTTELFF

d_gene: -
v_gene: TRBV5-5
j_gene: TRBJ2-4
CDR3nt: TGTGCCAGCAGCGTCGGGTTCGGACTACAGAACATTCAGTACTTC
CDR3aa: CASSVGFGLQNIQYF

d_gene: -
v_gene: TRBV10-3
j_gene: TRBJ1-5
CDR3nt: TGTGCCATCACTGGACAGCCCAATCAGCCCCAGCATTTT
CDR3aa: CAITGQPNQPQHF

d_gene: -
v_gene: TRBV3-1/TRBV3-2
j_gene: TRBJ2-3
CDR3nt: TGTGCCAGCAGCCAAGAAGATAGAGATACGCAGTATTTT
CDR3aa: CASSQEDRDTQYF

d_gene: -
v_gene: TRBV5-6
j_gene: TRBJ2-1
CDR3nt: TGTGCCAGCAGCTCTCTTCCAGGGAAGAATGAGCAGTTCTTC
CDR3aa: CASSSLPGKNEQFF

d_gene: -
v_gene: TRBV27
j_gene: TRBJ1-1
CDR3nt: TGTGCCAGCAGTTTATACGAGGGAGTGTTAACTGAAGCTTTCTTT
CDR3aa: CASSLYEGVLTEAFF

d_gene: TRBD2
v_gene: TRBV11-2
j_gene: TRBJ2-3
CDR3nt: TGTGCCAGCACCCACTATCCTAGCGGGGATACAGATACGCAGTATTTT
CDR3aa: CASTHYPSGDTDTQYF

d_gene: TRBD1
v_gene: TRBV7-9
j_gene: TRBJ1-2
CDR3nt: TGTGCCAGCAGCTCCCGGACAGGGAAACCCTATGGCTACACCTTC
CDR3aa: CASSSRTGKPYGYTF

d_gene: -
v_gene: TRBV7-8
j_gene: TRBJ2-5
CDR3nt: TGTGCCAGCCTGGGGGGGGCCCGGGACCCCCAAGAGACCCAGTACTTC
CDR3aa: CASLGGARDPQETQYF

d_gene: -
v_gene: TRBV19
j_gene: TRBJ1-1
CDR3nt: TGTGCCAGTAGTATAGATCAAGGGGGTTTAACTGAAGCTTTCTTT
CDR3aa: CASSIDQGGLTEAFF

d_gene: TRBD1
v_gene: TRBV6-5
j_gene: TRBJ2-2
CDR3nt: TGTGCCAGCAGTTTCCAACCGGGACAGGGGACCGGGGAGCTGTTTTTT
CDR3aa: CASSFQPGQGTGELFF

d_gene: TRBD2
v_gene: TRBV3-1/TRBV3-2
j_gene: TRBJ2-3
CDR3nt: TGTGCCAGCAGCCAGGGAGCGGGAAATACGCAGTATTTT
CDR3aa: CASSQGAGNTQYF

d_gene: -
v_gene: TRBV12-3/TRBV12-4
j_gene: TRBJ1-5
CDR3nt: TGTGCCAGCACCCGAGGGTTAGCCCAGCATTTT
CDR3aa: CASTRGLAQHF

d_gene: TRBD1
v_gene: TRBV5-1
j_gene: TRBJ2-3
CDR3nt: TGCGCCAGCAGCTTAAGGTCAGGGGGCATCTCGGATACGCAGTATTTT
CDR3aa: CASSLRSGGISDTQYF

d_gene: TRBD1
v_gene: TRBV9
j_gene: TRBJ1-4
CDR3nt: TGTGCCAGCAGCGTAGACGGGACAGGGATCGGAAAACTGTTTTTT
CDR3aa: CASSVDGTGIGKLFF

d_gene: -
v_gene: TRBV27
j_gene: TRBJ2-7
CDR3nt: TGTGCCAGCAGTTTATCGGGCGGGGTCCCCCGCGAGCAGTACTTC
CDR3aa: CASSLSGGVPREQYF

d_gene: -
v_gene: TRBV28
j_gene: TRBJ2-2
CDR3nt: TGTGCCAGCAGTCCCCAACAGGGAAACACCGGGGAGCTGTTTTTT
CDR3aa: CASSPQQGNTGELFF

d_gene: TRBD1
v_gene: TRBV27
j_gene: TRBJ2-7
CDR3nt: TGTGCCAGCAGTTTATCGACAGGGTACGAGCAGTACTTC
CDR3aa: CASSLSTGYEQYF

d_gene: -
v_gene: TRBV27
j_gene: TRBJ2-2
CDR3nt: TGTGCCACCTCGAGCACCGGGGAGCTGTTTTTT
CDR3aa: CATSSTGELFF

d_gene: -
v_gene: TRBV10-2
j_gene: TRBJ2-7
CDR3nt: TGCGCCAGCAGTGAAGGACAGACCTACGAGCAGTACTTC
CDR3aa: CASSEGQTYEQYF

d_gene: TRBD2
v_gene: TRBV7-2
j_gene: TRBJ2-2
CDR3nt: TGTGCCAGCAGCTTAAGACTAGCGGAAACCGGGGAGCTGTTTTTT
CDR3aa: CASSLRLAETGELFF

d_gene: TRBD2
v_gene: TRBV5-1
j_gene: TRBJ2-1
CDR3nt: TGCGCCAGCAGCTTGGAGTGGGGGGGTTACAATGAGCAGTTCTTC
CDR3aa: CASSLEWGGYNEQFF

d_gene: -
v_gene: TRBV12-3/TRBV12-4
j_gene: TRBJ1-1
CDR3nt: TGTGCCAGCAGGGTAGGAGAGGCTGAAGCTTTCTTT
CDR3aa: CASRVGEAEAFF

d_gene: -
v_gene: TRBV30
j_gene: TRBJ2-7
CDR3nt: TGTGCCTGGAGTGCCACCGGGACATATGGCGAGCAGTACTTC
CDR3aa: CAWSATGTYGEQYF

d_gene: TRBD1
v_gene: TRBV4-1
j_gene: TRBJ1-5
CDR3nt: TGCGCCAGCAGCCAGACCGTACAGGGGGATCAGCCCCAGCATTTT
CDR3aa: CASSQTVQGDQPQHF

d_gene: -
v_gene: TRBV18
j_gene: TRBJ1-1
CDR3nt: TGTGCCAGCTCACTCGATCCCACGGGTTTAAACACTGAAGCTTTCTTT
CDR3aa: CASSLDPTGLNTEAFF

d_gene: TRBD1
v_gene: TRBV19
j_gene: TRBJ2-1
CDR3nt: TGTGCCAGTAGTTCACGGACAGGGATGCATGAGCAGTTCTTC
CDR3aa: CASSSRTGMHEQFF

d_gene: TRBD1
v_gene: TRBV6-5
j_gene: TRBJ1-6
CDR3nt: TGTGCCAGCACCGGGACAGTGGACAATTCACCCCTCCACTTT
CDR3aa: CASTGTVDNSPLHF

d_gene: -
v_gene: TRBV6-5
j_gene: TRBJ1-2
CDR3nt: TGTGCCAGCAGATACCATAGACAGGATATTAACTATGGCTACACCTTC
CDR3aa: CASRYHRQDINYGYTF